The 23 T cell receptor beta chains given below trace back to one sample, sequenced in a study of CD8 T cells in ankylosing spondylitis (dated by TCRdb to the late 2010s). The library was made by 5' RACE. Sequencing was carried out with an Illumina HiSeq 2500. TCRdb itself trimmed the public reads at Q25 with fastp, ran MiXCR and retained productive beta chains. Duplicate CDR3 protein sequences are folded into a single record with the most common DNA and genes. Here the sample has roughly 240,000 distinct CDR3 sequences; roughly 32% occur a single time. Approximately 4.4% of the sample goes to the ten largest clones. Sequenced material: blood, either unsorted or a sorted T cell fraction (not recorded which). These receptors were collected from a male donor with ankylosing spondylitis or in good health (not recorded which).

Ten or more counts support this clonotype. The rearrangement uses TRBV29-1 and TRBJ2-1; D possibly corresponds to TRBD1 (6 bases). The CDR3 sequence is 13 residues long. With 0 bases removed from V and 9 bases from J, the gap between germline ends came to 12 bases. Germline V gene data show CDR1 as SQVTM and CDR2 as ANQGSEA. The CDR3 DNA follows: TGCAGCGTTGAAGACGAAGGGGGTAGTGAGCAGTTCTTC. Its translation is CSVEDEGGSEQFF.

The chain carries TRBV9 and TRBJ2-7; either TRBD1 or TRBD2 may supply D (6 bases each). The CDR3 is 14 residues long. CDR1 is SGDLS, CDR2 YYNGEE, per germline. V dropped 0 bases and J dropped 3 bases, with 10 bases sitting between them. CDR3 coding DNA: TGTGCCAGCAGCGTAGGGGGGGCGGGCTACGAGCAGTACTTC. Protein: CASSVGGAGYEQYF. The whole variable domain, filled in from reference TRBV9 and TRBJ2-7, reads DSGVTQTPKHLITATGQRVTLRCSPRSGDLSVYWYQQSLDQGLQFLIQYYNGEERAKGNILERFSAQQFPDLHSELNLSSLELGDSALYFCASSVGGAGYEQYFGPGTRLTVT.

This rearrangement joins TRBV4-2 to TRBJ2-2; D not resolved. The CDR3 sequence is 13 residues long. Germline V gene lookup returns CDR1 LGHNA and CDR2 YNFKEQ. The V and J ends lost 0 bases and 7 bases respectively, with 6 bases between them. The CDR3 DNA reads as TGTGCCAGCAGCCAAGAGTTCTTCGGGGAGCTGTTTTTT. This codes for CASSQEFFGELFF.

The gene calls are TRBV7-7 and TRBJ2-3; D not certain. This CDR3 has 13 amino acids. The germline gives CDR1 SSHAT, CDR2 FNYEAQ (reference sequence). V was clipped by 0 bases and J by 5 bases, with 6 bases between them. CDR3 protein: CASSLARQDTQYF. The CDR3, as DNA: TGTGCCAGCAGCTTAGCGAGGCAAGATACGCAGTATTTT.

This clonotype has more than one count but fewer than ten. The V and J genes are TRBV20-1 and TRBJ2-7; possibly TRBD2 for D (5 bases). This CDR3 contains 13 residues. The V and J ends lost 2 bases and 0 bases respectively, with 8 bases between them. Germline V CDR1 and CDR2: DFQATT, SNEGSKA (reference sequence). CDR3 region: CSARRTASYEQYF. CDR3 DNA: TGCAGTGCTAGAAGGACTGCCTCCTACGAGCAGTACTTC.

V gene TRBV7-9 combines with J gene TRBJ1-2, with D unresolved. V was clipped by 4 bases and J by 5 bases, with 5 bases between them. CDR3 length equals 11 residues. Germline V gene lookup returns CDR1 SEHNR and CDR2 FQNEAQ (reference sequence). CDR3 in DNA: TGTGCCAGCAGCTCTTATTATGGCTACACCTTC. It encodes CASSSYYGYTF.

V is TRBV10-3 and J is TRBJ2-5; weak D call: TRBD2 (6 bases). Germline loops: CDR1 ENHRY, CDR2 SYGVKD. CDR3 size: 13 residues. V lost 4 bases to trimming and J lost 2 bases, with 8 bases between them. The CDR3 sequence is CAISGRGQETQYF. The CDR3 bases are TGTGCCATCAGTGGGAGGGGACAAGAGACCCAGTACTTC.

This chain uses TRBV12-3 or TRBV12-4 with TRBJ1-6, with 11 bases matching TRBD1. The junction had 14 bases not matched to a gene; V was cut back by 5 bases and J by 5 bases. This CDR3 region has 19 residues. CDR3 in amino acids: CASSRLSGTGGIHNSPLHF. The CDR3 region has the DNA TGTGCCAGCAGTCGGCTTTCTGGGACAGGGGGGATCCATAATTCACCCCTCCACTTT.

There are a few counts of this clonotype. Here the CDR3 reads CASSIDGNRRYEQYF. Written as DNA, the CDR3 is TGTGCCAGTAGTATAGACGGGAATCGCCGGTACGAGCAGTACTTC. V and J are TRBV19 and TRBJ2-7; D might be TRBD2 (5 bases). Between the trimmed V and J ends, which lost 0 bases and 4 bases, there was a span of 13 bases. The germline V gene has CDR1 LNHDA and CDR2 SQIVND (reference sequence). The CDR3 spans 15 residues.

This clonotype has more than one count but fewer than ten. V usage is TRBV20-1 and J usage is TRBJ1-1, with D possibly being TRBD1 (5 bases). CDR1 and CDR2 (germline): DFQATT, SNEGSKA (reference sequence). The ends were cut back, 3 bases at V and 0 bases at J, with 17 bases in the middle. The CDR3 consists of 16 residues. CDR3 amino acids: CSARAERGSLNTEAFF. CDR3 in DNA: TGCAGTGCTAGGGCGGAAAGGGGCTCTTTGAACACTGAAGCTTTCTTT.

This clonotype was found a few times. The chain is built from TRBV12-3 or TRBV12-4 and TRBJ1-1; D not resolved. The CDR3 sequence is 11 residues long. The V gene lost 4 bases and the J gene lost 3 bases, with 3 bases spanning the gap. In nucleotides, the CDR3 is TGTGCCAGCAGTTCTTACACTGAAGCTTTCTTT. Translated, it gives CASSSYTEAFF.

This clonotype showed up just a few times. V usage is TRBV5-5 and J usage is TRBJ2-5; no clear D. The germline V gene encodes CDR1 SGHKS and CDR2 YYEKEE (reference sequence). The CDR3 sequence is 14 residues long. The V and J ends lost 1 base and 7 bases respectively, with 14 bases between them. The CDR3 here is CASSLLHQVGTQYF. The DNA of the CDR3 is TGTGCCAGCAGCTTGTTACATCAAGTGGGGACCCAGTACTTC.

This clonotype was observed a handful of times. This chain connects TRBV20-1 to TRBJ2-3; no reliable D call. Germline loops: CDR1 DFQATT, CDR2 SNEGSKA (reference sequence). The CDR3 runs 14 residues. V lost 0 bases and J 0 bases, leaving 7 bases between the germline ends. The CDR3 sequence: CSARDWTSTDTQYF. CDR3 bases: TGCAGTGCTAGAGATTGGACGAGCACAGATACGCAGTATTTT.

This clonotype was counted a few times. The chain couples TRBV29-1 to TRBJ2-5, with unresolved D. This CDR3 comprises 11 residues. The germline CDR1 and CDR2 sequences are SQVTM and ANQGSEA. The CDR3 DNA follows: TGCAGTCATGGCCTAGGGGAGACCCAGTACTTC. It codes for CSHGLGETQYF. The entire variable domain, with the rest obtained from reference TRBV29-1 and TRBJ2-5, is as follows: SAVISQKPSRDICQRGTSLTIQCQVDSQVTMMFWYRQQPGQSLTLIATANQGSEATYESGFVIDKFPISRPNLTFSTLTVSNMSPEDSSIYLCSHGLGETQYFGPGTRLLVL.

The CDR3 DNA is TGCAGTGCTAGAGAGGAACCCTCTGGAAACACCATATATTTT. Protein product: CSAREEPSGNTIYF. The V and J genes are TRBV20-1 and TRBJ1-3; D is uncertain. V was trimmed by 0 bases and J by 0 bases, leaving 6 bases between them. The CDR3 contains 14 residues. Germline values: CDR1 DFQATT, CDR2 SNEGSKA (reference sequence).

In its sample, this clonotype was seen a few times. The chain has TRBV20-1 and TRBJ2-1; D may be TRBD2 (7 bases). Germline V gene lookup returns CDR1 DFQATT and CDR2 SNEGSKA (reference sequence). The CDR3 is 16 amino acids. V lost 6 bases and J lost 2, with 20 bases in between. In DNA form, the CDR3 reads TGCAGTGCCACCCCTCCCCCGGGGGGCCCCTACAATGAGCAGTTCTTC. This sequence encodes CSATPPPGGPYNEQFF.

The gene calls are TRBV9 and TRBJ2-1; 11 positions agree with TRBD2. Germline V gene lookup returns CDR1 SGDLS and CDR2 YYNGEE. V lost 0 bases, J lost 7 bases, and 15 bases stayed unmatched. The CDR3 consists of 19 residues. The CDR3 loop is CASSVVGRVGTSGGNEQFF. In nucleotides, the CDR3 is TGTGCCAGCAGCGTAGTCGGGAGGGTTGGGACTAGCGGCGGGAATGAGCAGTTCTTC.

This rearrangement joins TRBV11-2 to TRBJ2-5, with D perhaps TRBD2 (5 bases). With 3 bases removed from V and 5 bases from J, the gap between germline ends came to 16 bases. Germline assignment: CDR1 SGHAT and CDR2 FQNNGV. This CDR3 has 15 residues. This chain's CDR3 is CASSLVRGLRETQYF. The CDR3, as DNA: TGTGCCAGCAGCTTGGTCCGGGGTTTGAGGGAGACCCAGTACTTC.

This clonotype was counted a few times. The chain has TRBV9 and TRBJ2-7; 8 nucleotides align to TRBD2. Germline V gene sequence: CDR1 SGDLS, CDR2 YYNGEE. The V segment lost 4 bases and the J segment 4 bases; nucleotides outside the gene matches: 7. CDR3 length: 14 residues. CDR3 in amino acids: CASSLGGESYEQYF. The DNA for the CDR3 is TGTGCCAGCAGCCTCGGGGGGGAATCGTACGAGCAGTACTTC. The whole variable domain, filled in from reference TRBV9 and TRBJ2-7, reads DSGVTQTPKHLITATGQRVTLRCSPRSGDLSVYWYQQSLDQGLQFLIQYYNGEERAKGNILERFSAQQFPDLHSELNLSSLELGDSALYFCASSLGGESYEQYFGPGTRLTVT.

The chain combines TRBV20-1 with TRBJ1-1, with 9 bases matching TRBD1. The V segment lost 3 bases and the J segment 1 base; nucleotides outside the gene matches: 6. Germline V gives CDR1 DFQATT, CDR2 SNEGSKA (reference sequence). This CDR3 is 15 amino acids long. The CDR3, as DNA: TGCAGTGCTAGGGCCCCGGGACAGGGGAACACTGAAGCTTTCTTT. Amino acids: CSARAPGQGNTEAFF.

This chain joins TRBV30 and TRBJ2-3; no definite D call. The CDR3 totals 14 residues. V was cut by 4 bases and J by 0 bases, with 11 bases left in between. Germline V gene sequence: CDR1 GTSNPN, CDR2 SVGIG (reference sequence). The CDR3 spells CAWNAVDSTDTQYF. DNA of the CDR3: TGTGCCTGGAATGCGGTGGATAGCACAGATACGCAGTATTTT.

This clonotype was recorded a few times. In nucleotides, the CDR3 is TGTGCCAGCAGTTATTCCGGCCGGGAGCTGGAGCAGTACTTC. This translates into CASSYSGRELEQYF. The V call is TRBV6-5, the J call TRBJ2-7, with a weak D call TRBD2 (6 bases). This CDR3 region has 14 residues. Looked up from germline, CDR1 is MNHEY and CDR2 is SVGAGI. Deletions cut 3 bases from V and 7 bases from J, with 16 bases between.

Here the CDR3 reads CAITRDSNSPLHF. CDR3 bases: TGTGCCATCACCAGGGACAGTAATTCACCCCTCCACTTT. The chain employs TRBV10-3 and TRBJ1-6, with 7 nucleotides matching TRBD1. Germline V gives CDR1 ENHRY, CDR2 SYGVKD. V was clipped by 7 bases and J by 6 bases; unmatched bases: 3. The length of the CDR3 is 13 residues.